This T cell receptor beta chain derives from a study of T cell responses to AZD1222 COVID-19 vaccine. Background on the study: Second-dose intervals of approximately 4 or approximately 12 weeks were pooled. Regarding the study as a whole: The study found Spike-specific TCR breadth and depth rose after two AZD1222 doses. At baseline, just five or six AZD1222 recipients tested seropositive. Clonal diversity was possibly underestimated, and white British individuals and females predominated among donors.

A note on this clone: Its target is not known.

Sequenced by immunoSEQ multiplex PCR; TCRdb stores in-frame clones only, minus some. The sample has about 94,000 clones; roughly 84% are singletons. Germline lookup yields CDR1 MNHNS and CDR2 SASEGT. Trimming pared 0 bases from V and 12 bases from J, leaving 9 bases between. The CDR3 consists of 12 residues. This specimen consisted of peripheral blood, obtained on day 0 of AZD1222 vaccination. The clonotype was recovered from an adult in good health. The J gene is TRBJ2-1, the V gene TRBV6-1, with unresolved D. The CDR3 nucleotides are TGTGCCAGCAGTGAAGCGACTCCGGGGCAGTTCTTC. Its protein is CASSEATPGQFF.